The present entry profiles one T cell receptor (beta chain) with its context. Its antigen is as yet unknown. This record belongs to a study of post-analysis software for immune sequencing data. Study results and limitations: When patients were compared with controls, about five TRBV segments were more frequent, TRBV5-6, TRBV5-1 and TRBV20-1 among them. Those samples that were prepared in the same batch co-clustered strongly by F measure. Those with multiple sclerosis, the patient group, showed significantly lower normalized Chao1 diversity than controls.

The CDR3 has 16 amino acids. Germline CDR1 is SEHNR and CDR2 is FQNEAQ (reference sequence). The V and J ends lost 4 bases and 3 bases, in that order; junction bases with no gene match: 8. TCR beta cDNA libraries had unique molecular identifiers. Once about 0.95 to 10 million T cells were used, approximately 520,000 cDNA molecules resulted. TCRdb passed the PCR reads through MiXCR, listing each CDR3 protein once. The repertoire holds 700,000 to 800,000 distinct CDR3 sequences, with 30% as singletons. Sequencing was carried out using blood. This clonotype originated in a girl aged 5 to 17 with multiple sclerosis. The gene calls are TRBV7-9 and TRBJ2-7; 11 bases agree with TRBD2. The chain's CDR3 is CASSSTGTSGYYEQYF. The CDR3 DNA reads TGTGCCAGCAGCTCAACCGGGACTAGCGGCTACTACGAGCAGTACTTC.